A selection of T cell receptor beta chains follows, all from one sample in a study of T cells in Graves' hyperthyroidism and ophthalmopathy. TCRdb independently ran MiXCR on the multiplex PCR reads; one entry per CDR3 protein. The data contain over 250,000 distinct CDR3 sequences, around a quarter of them singletons. The sequenced sample was blood. The origin of the receptors is a man between 35 and 55 years old with Graves' hyperthyroidism that later progressed to Graves' ophthalmopathy. Each CDR3 is given with its conserved first and last residue. A D gene is named only where the DNA matches it firmly. Size values are once, few and many counts, or a class for expanded clones, and some rows have none.

abundance	j_gene	v_gene	d_gene	CDR3nt	CDR3aa
many	TRBJ1-2	TRBV25-1	.	TGTGCCAGCAGTGAGTTGAGGGGAGCTAACTATGGCTACACCTTC	CASSELRGANYGYTF
.	TRBJ1-1	TRBV29-1	.	TGCAGCGTTGGACGGCCGTCTATGAACACTGAAGCTTTCTTT	CSVGRPSMNTEAFF
.	TRBJ1-5	TRBV6-1	TRBD1	TGTGCCAGCACGGACAGGTATCCCCCAGCGAATCAGCCCCAGCATTTT	CASTDRYPPANQPQHF
many	TRBJ2-7	TRBV29-1	TRBD2	TGCAGCGTCCCCGGGAGGGCCTCCTACGAGCAGTACTTC	CSVPGRASYEQYF
many	TRBJ2-7	TRBV29-1	TRBD1	TGCAGCGTTAGAGGGGGCGACCTCTCCTACGAGCAGTACTTC	CSVRGGDLSYEQYF
.	TRBJ2-7	TRBV11-2	.	TGTGCCAGCAGCCCCATGACCCGAACCGGCCTCTACTACGAGCAGTACTTC	CASSPMTRTGLYYEQYF
many	TRBJ2-7	TRBV5-1	.	TGCGCCAGCAGCTTGGTCCTGCGGGGTACCTACGAGCAGTACTTC	CASSLVLRGTYEQYF
.	TRBJ1-1	TRBV6-2/TRBV6-3	.	TGTGCCAGCAGTTACTCAAGAACAGGAAACACTGAAGCTTTCTTT	CASSYSRTGNTEAFF
many	TRBJ1-1	TRBV13	.	TGTGCCAGCAGCTTAAGGGTACACACTGAAGCTTTCTTT	CASSLRVHTEAFF
.	TRBJ1-5	TRBV4-1	.	TGCGCCAGCAGCCAAGTGAGGGGCCCCCAGCCCCAGCATTTT	CASSQVRGPQPQHF
.	TRBJ1-4	TRBV12-3/TRBV12-4	TRBD1	TGTGCCAGCAGCTACGACAGGGGGAAACTGTTTTTT	CASSYDRGKLFF
many	TRBJ2-7	TRBV10-3	.	TGTGCCATCCAGGGCCCGGCCCAGTTCAACGAGCAGTACTTC	CAIQGPAQFNEQYF
many	TRBJ1-3	TRBV12-3/TRBV12-4	.	TGTGCCAGCAGGGCCGGGACCTCTAACACCATATATTTT	CASRAGTSNTIYF
many	TRBJ2-5	TRBV5-1	TRBD1	TGCGCCAGCAGCTGGGGACAGCCTCAAGAGACCCAGTACTTC	CASSWGQPQETQYF
many	TRBJ2-5	TRBV7-9	.	TGTGCCAGCAGCCAGAACGTGGTAGCTTCACAAGAGACCCAGTACTTC	CASSQNVVASQETQYF
many	TRBJ2-5	TRBV4-2	TRBD2	TGTGCCAGCAGCCAAGTCAGTCTAGCGGGACTAGGAGAGACCCAGTACTTC	CASSQVSLAGLGETQYF
.	TRBJ2-2	TRBV28	TRBD2	TGTGCCAGGAGAGAGCTCCCAGGACTAGCGGGAGCCGGGGAGCTGTTTTTT	CARRELPGLAGAGELFF